The source of this TCR beta chain is a study of shared clonotypes between healthy human individuals. Notes on the study in general: As a rule, naive subsets had a larger estimated richness than memory subsets.

As concerns this clone: Its antigen is currently unknown.

Assay used: immunoSEQ multiplex PCR; TCRdb lists only in-frame clones, some missing. The sample yields 2 million to 2.5 million clones, under 95% seen once. This sequence originates from a man younger than 35 in good health. Some clones in this sample may be carry-over from other donors' samples. Specimen: naive CD4+ T cells from PBMCs. Stated subset: CD45RA+ positively selected.

The CDR3 bases are TGTGCCAGCAGCTTATATTCCGGGGGACCCGGGGAGCTGTTTTTT. It translates to CASSLYSGGPGELFF. The V and J genes are TRBV7-9 and TRBJ2-2, with D possibly TRBD2 on 6 matching bases. The CDR3 runs to 15 residues. The V end lost 2 bases, the J end lost 6 bases, and 13 bases lay between the germline ends. Germline values: CDR1 SEHNR, CDR2 FQNEAQ (reference sequence).